This T cell receptor beta chain was captured by sequencing in a study of identical twins. One entry per CDR3 protein results from TCRdb running MiXCR on the 5' RACE reads. The repertoire includes hundreds of thousands of distinct CDR3 sequences, 15% to 20% of them detected once, and around 12% sits in the top ten. Study findings and constraints: Zero-insertion results could be subject to partial confounding by invariant MAIT and iNKT cells. Sharing of beta out-of-frame sequences by twins showed a weaker excess.

This clonotype has only a few counts. What it binds is not known. These data were also reused for a study on T cells expressing NK-cell markers. According to that study: The TCR beta repertoires originated in sorted CD3+CD56+NKG2C+, CD3+CD56+NKG2C- and CD3+CD56-NKG2C+ T cells. CD8+ T cells in more than five donors included dominant NKG2C+ clonotypes at 1.0-7.0%.

The receptor comes from a woman aged 18-30 years in good health. Sequenced input: PBMCs.

The CDR3 protein is CASSRGITGDYEQYF. CDR3 bases: TGCGCCAGCAGCCGAGGGATTACAGGGGACTACGAGCAGTACTTC. The V and J genes are TRBV4-1 and TRBJ2-7; 7 bases line up with TRBD1. Germline V CDR1 and CDR2: MGHRA, YSYEKL. The CDR3 contains 15 residues. Trimming at V came to 4 bases and at J to 3 bases, leaving 9 bases not matched to a gene.